The clone carrying this T cell receptor beta chain was recorded many times. No antigen is known for it. TCR beta CDR3 sequences were amplified from RNA transcripts. First-round RT-PCR of the TCR CDR3 relied on the HTBI primer set. TCRdb re-analysed the multiplex PCR reads in MiXCR, keeping a single row per CDR3 protein. The table records hundreds of thousands of distinct CDR3 sequences, roughly 40% of them present only once. Graves' hyperthyroidism was deemed stable given no ophthalmopathy progression within 18 months. These data originate in a study of T cells in Graves' hyperthyroidism and ophthalmopathy. Study in general: Peripheral blood was obtained at initial diagnosis, preceding any treatment. General observations from the study: Ophthalmopathy was identified by the model a median around 6 months ahead of onset.

This clonotype originated in a man aged 18-30 years with Graves' hyperthyroidism. Sequenced sample: blood.

CDR3 coding DNA: TGTGCCAAAAGATACAGAGGGTCCTACGAGCAGTACTTC. Residues: CAKRYRGSYEQYF. The rearrangement uses TRBV2 and TRBJ2-7, with D maybe TRBD2 (5 bases). Germline CDR1 reads SNHLY; CDR2 reads FYNNEI. The V end lost 10 bases, the J end lost 1 base, and 14 bases lay between the germline ends. This CDR3 is 13 amino acids long.